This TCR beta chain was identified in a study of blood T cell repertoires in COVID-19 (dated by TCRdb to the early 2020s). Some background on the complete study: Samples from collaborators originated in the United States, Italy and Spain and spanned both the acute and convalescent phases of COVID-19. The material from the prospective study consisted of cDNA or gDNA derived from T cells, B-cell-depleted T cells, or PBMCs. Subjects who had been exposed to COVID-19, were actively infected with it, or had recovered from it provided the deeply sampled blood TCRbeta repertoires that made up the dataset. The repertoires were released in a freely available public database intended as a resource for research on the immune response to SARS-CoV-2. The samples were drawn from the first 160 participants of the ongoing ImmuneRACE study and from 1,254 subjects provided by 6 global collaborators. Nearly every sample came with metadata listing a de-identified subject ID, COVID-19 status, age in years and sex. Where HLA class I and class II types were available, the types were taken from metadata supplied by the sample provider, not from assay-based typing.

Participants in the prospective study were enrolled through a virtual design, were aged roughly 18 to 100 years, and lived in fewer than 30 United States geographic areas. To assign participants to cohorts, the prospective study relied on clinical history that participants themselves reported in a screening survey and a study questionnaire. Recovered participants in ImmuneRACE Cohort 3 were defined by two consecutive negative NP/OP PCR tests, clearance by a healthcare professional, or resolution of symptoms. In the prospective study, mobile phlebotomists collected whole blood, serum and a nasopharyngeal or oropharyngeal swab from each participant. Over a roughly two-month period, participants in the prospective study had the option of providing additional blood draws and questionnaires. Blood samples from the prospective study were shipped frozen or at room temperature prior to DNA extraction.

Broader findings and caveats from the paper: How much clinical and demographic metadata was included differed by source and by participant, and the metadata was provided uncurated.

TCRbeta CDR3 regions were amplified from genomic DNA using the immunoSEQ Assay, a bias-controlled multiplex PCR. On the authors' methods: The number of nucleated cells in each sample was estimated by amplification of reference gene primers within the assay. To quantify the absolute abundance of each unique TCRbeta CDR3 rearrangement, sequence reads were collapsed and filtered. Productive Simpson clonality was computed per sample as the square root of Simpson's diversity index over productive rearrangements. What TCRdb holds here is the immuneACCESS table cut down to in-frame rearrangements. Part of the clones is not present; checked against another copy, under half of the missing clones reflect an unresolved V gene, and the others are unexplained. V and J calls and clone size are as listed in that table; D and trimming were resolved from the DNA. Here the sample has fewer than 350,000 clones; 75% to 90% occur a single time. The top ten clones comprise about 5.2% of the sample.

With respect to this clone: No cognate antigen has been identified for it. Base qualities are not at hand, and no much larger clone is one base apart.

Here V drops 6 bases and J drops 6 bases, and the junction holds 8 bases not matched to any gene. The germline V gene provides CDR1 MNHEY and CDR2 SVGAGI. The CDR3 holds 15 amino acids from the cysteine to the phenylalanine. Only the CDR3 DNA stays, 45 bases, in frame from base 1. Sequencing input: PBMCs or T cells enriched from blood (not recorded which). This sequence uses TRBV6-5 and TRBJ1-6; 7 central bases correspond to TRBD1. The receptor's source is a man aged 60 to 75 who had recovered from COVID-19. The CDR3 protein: CASRKGAGGNSPLHF. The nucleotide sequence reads TGTGCCAGCAGGAAGGGGGCAGGTGGTAATTCACCCCTCCACTTT.